The present entry profiles one T cell receptor (beta chain) with its context. This clonotype was picked up many times. What this receptor recognizes is not known. Its ends do not fully match the called genes, so a read error is possible. This specimen comes from a study of regulatory T cells in long-lasting Graves disease (TCRdb year 2021). Study-level background: Newly diagnosed Graves' disease patients had taken antithyroid drugs for less than 3 months. This study used TCR sequencing and RNA sequencing of peripheral blood to compare persistent Graves' disease patients against newly diagnosed Graves' disease patients. The study was registered as a clinical trial and conducted in China. TCR sequencing covered roughly 13 persistent and around 20 newly diagnosed Graves' disease patients, about 35 samples in total. Results and caveats for the whole study, not just this receptor: As a limitation, the authors acknowledged that the small sample size may reduce accuracy. Only peripheral blood was studied, because thyroid tissue, the primary lesion, was inaccessible. Compared with newly diagnosed patients, patients with persistent Graves' disease had lower TCR Shannon entropy and fewer highly expanded clones, which suggests clonal expansion. Persistent disease showed preferential use of TRBV28, TRBJ1-2 and TRBJ2-5, whereas newly diagnosed disease favored TRBV20-1 and TRBJ2-1. A larger number of public clonotypes was shared among persistent patients (under 3,000) than among newly diagnosed patients (roughly 930). Only the TCR beta chain was sequenced and analyzed.

The sample's time point, from its label and the paper: newly diagnosed GD, antithyroid drugs for less than 3 months. For both TCR sequencing and RNA sequencing, RNA was extracted from PBMCs in TRIzol. Graves' disease was diagnosed according to American Thyroid Association guidelines. Patients for the study were recruited at an endocrinology department in Xi'an, China. From each patient, around 8.3 milliliters of peripheral blood was collected into an EDTA anticoagulant tube. PBMCs were isolated by Ficoll Paque Plus density gradient separation without further T cell sorting. An Agilent 2100 Bioanalyzer and agarose gel were used to assess RNA quality, and a NanoDrop 2000 was used to measure RNA concentration. The library was generated by multiplex PCR. Instrument used: Illumina HiSeq 4000. CDR3 regions were amplified by Arm-PCR with iRepertoire HTBI primers to construct TCR beta libraries. Before sequencing, the PCR products went through gel purification. The study's own analysis went as follows. Across samples, around 58 TRBV and roughly 15 TRBJ segments were identified and used for gene usage analysis of CDR3 amino acid clonotypes. Filtered high-quality paired reads were merged into contigs using COPE and FqMerger. Contigs were aligned with BLAST to IMGT TRBV, TRBD and TRBJ reference genes, and CDR3 was defined per IMGT. Any clonotype with a frequency above 0.1% was counted as a highly expanded clone. Shannon entropy was used to measure repertoire diversity, and the Gini coefficient was used to measure V-J evenness. Public clonotypes were defined as clonotypes shared by more than one individual. Clones were called with MiXCR by TCRdb after fastp trimmed the public reads at Q25, and only in-frame beta chains were retained. Entries that share a CDR3 protein sequence are merged under the most common genes and DNA. The V and J calls were determined by TCRdb, not by the authors. The sample table records 350,000 to 450,000 distinct CDR3 sequences; about 10% of these occur just once. The ten largest account for over 15% of the sample.

The CDR3, from cysteine to phenylalanine, totals 16 residues. CDR3 DNA only is kept here, 48 bases in frame from base 1. CDR1 and CDR2, per the germline V gene, are MNHEY and SVGEGT. The sample was also reused in another study, on T cells in Graves' hyperthyroidism and ophthalmopathy. The second paper states: Stable Graves' hyperthyroidism was defined as the absence of progression to ophthalmopathy over 18 months of follow-up. Hyperthyroidism patients were newly diagnosed, with disease duration under 2 months, and aged 18 to 65 years. Any patient with an uncontrolled infection, another autoimmune disease, pregnancy or lactation was excluded. Diagnoses relied on clinical symptoms, serum thyroxine and TRAb, thyroid ultrasound and orbital computed tomography. For the first round of RT-PCR on the TCR CDR3, the HTBI primer set was used together with the Qiagen OneStep RT-PCR kit. Blood samples also contained most of the expanded thyroid clonotypes (frequency above 0.001), which suggests that blood repertoires may reflect thyroid immune responses. A 13 V-J signature model separated ophthalmopathy from stable hyperthyroidism, with roughly 88% sensitivity and 81.08% specificity in cross-validation and 80%/75% in testing. In validation, progression to ophthalmopathy was predicted by the model with 65% to 71% sensitivity and 72.22% specificity, a median of 6.5 months before onset. To identify distinguishing TCR V-J signatures, a discovery cohort of about 100 patients was used, comprising roughly 45 with Graves' ophthalmopathy and some 60 with stable Graves' hyperthyroidism. Prospective prediction of ophthalmopathy was tested in an independent validation cohort consisting of roughly 19 hyperthyroidism patients and approximately 16 patients who later progressed to ophthalmopathy. The roughly 100 discovery patients were randomly divided into training and test sets at a 7:3 ratio. In roughly six Graves' hyperthyroidism patients, the study also compared T-cell repertoires from thyroid tissue with T-cell repertoires from blood. After sampling, hyperthyroidism patients received methimazole starting at 30 mg daily, and ophthalmopathy patients received high-dose intravenous methylprednisolone. Libraries were constructed in a second round of multiplex PCR, after which size selection and purification were carried out. Sequencing of the libraries was done on an Illumina HiSeq2000 using paired-end 100 bp reads. SOAPnuke was used to process the raw data, with reads discarded if the reads contained adapters or uncalled bases, had a mean Phred below 15, or lacked an exact constant-primer or identifier match. COPE v1.2.5 was used to merge high-quality paired reads, and clonotypes were defined as unique nucleotide sequences. Clonotypes were aligned to IMGT TRBV, TRBD and TRBJ reference segments using MiTCR v1.1. The analysis included only V-J combinations with a frequency above 0.0001, which together covered around 99% of the repertoires. A TCS score was defined as the ratio between F50 (clonal expansion) and ExV (chaos), using BLOSUM62-based TCRdist between CDR3 peptides within each V-J. Welch's t-statistics and random forest reduced approximately 520 V-J features to roughly 13, which were used in a naive Bayes classifier (R e1071). Sample size was not statistically predetermined, and investigators were not blinded to group allocation. The paper describes TCR Vbeta CDR3 sequencing of roughly 130 peripheral blood samples, made up of some 40 ophthalmopathy patients, 70 to 75 hyperthyroidism patients and approximately 17 progressor patients.

This receptor was identified in a young woman with Graves disease. Donor details come from another sample of the same person, matched by shared clones. The receptor chain draws on TRBV6-2 or TRBV6-3 and TRBJ1-3, with the D gene too uncertain to name. This specimen consisted of peripheral blood mononuclear cells (PBMCs), obtained at new diagnosis, from a patient treated with antithyroid drugs. The nucleotide sequence is given as TGTGCCAGCAGTGCCTCGAGGACCCTCTCTGAAAACACCATATATTTT. This yields the protein CASSASRTLSENTIYF.